The 20 T cell receptor beta chains listed next were all sequenced from one sample in a study of blood T cell repertoires in COVID-19. Measured with immunoSEQ multiplex PCR; TCRdb has only the in-frame clones, and not every one. The sample has approximately 190,000 clones, approximately 80% seen once. The sample comprised peripheral blood. The receptor source for this set is a man in his 60s with acute or convalescent COVID-19.

This clone has just a few counts. The V and J genes are TRBV4-1 and TRBJ2-7; 14 nucleotides match TRBD2. Unmatched junction bases numbered 10, after V lost 5 bases and J lost 4 bases. Germline CDR1 is MGHRA and CDR2 is YSYEKL. The CDR3 consists of 17 residues. For the CDR3, the DNA is TGCGCCAGCAGCACCAGACTAGCGGGAGGGCCCGCGTACGAGCAGTACTTC. This gives the protein CASSTRLAGGPAYEQYF.

The chain joins TRBV7-2 to TRBJ2-1; D perhaps matches TRBD1 (6 bases). Germline CDR1 SGHTA, CDR2 FQGNSA. The CDR3 extends over 14 amino acids. V shed 6 bases and J shed 4 bases, with 13 bases lying between them. The CDR3 region is CASRGPDRYNEQFF. The CDR3 region has the DNA TGTGCCAGCAGGGGACCTGACAGGTACAATGAGCAGTTCTTC.

The rearrangement links TRBV24-1 to TRBJ2-1; 8 nucleotides align to TRBD2. CDR1 is KGHDR and CDR2 is SFDVKD in the germline V gene. Trimming removed 12 bases from V and 4 bases from J; junction bases left unmatched: 7. The CDR3 spans 13 residues. Written as DNA, the CDR3 is TGTGCCTCCGGGACTAGACCTTACAATGAGCAGTTCTTC. Translation: CASGTRPYNEQFF.

The rearrangement links TRBV10-2 to TRBJ2-7; TRBD2 agrees at 8 bases. CDR1 WSHSY and CDR2 SAAADI come from the germline V gene. V lost 7 bases to trimming and J lost 6 bases; unmatched junction nucleotides: 14. The CDR3 covers 15 residues. CDR3 protein: CASKKAGVGPGEQYF. CDR3 sequence (DNA): TGCGCCAGCAAAAAAGCGGGAGTGGGTCCGGGCGAGCAGTACTTC.

In regard to this clone: Other nucleotide sequences from this sample produce the same CDR3. V and J are TRBV15 and TRBJ1-2; unclear D gene. The CDR3 covers 12 residues. Germline lookup yields CDR1 LNHNV and CDR2 YYDKDF (reference sequence). Trimming took 0 bases from V and 5 from J, leaving 4 bases between them. The DNA of the CDR3 is TGTGCCACCAGCAGAGACGGGTATGGCTACACCTTC. This translates into CATSRDGYGYTF.

The genes are TRBV9 and TRBJ2-3, with 10 bases that match TRBD1. The CDR3 sequence is 16 residues long. Germline V lookup: CDR1 SGDLS, CDR2 YYNGEE. J lost 3 bases, V lost 2 bases, and 6 bases had no gene match. The CDR3 here is CASSVGGTGVTDTQYF. The DNA for the CDR3 is TGTGCCAGCAGCGTCGGTGGGACAGGGGTGACAGATACGCAGTATTTT.

The rearrangement uses TRBV28 and TRBJ2-3, with 8 bases fitting TRBD1. J gave up 9 bases and V 2 bases, and 4 bases lay outside the gene matches. CDR3 size: 13 residues. CDR1 MDHEN and CDR2 SYDVKM come from the germline V gene. The CDR3 coding sequence is TGTGCCAGCAGTTTAGGACAGGGTTTAACGCAGTATTTT. Protein product: CASSLGQGLTQYF.

V and J are TRBV21-1 and TRBJ1-4; TRBD1, the table's D call, was not compared with the DNA. TRBV21-1 is assigned pseudogene status. The CDR3 length is 16 residues. The DNA of the CDR3 is TGTGCCAGCAGCAAATGGTGGACACGAATTAATGAAAAACTGTTTTTT. It is translated as CASSKWWTRINEKLFF.

J is TRBJ2-3 and V is TRBV6-1; 15 bases match TRBD2. The CDR3 contains 17 residues. Germline CDR1 and CDR2: MNHNS and SASEGT. The trim removed 0 bases at V and 7 bases at J, leaving 5 bases unmatched. The CDR3 loop reads CASSEAGGTSGRNTQYF. The CDR3 bases are TGTGCCAGCAGTGAAGCGGGGGGGACTAGCGGGAGGAATACGCAGTATTTT.

This clone was picked up a small number of times. This chain joins TRBV4-2 and TRBJ1-2, with D possibly matching TRBD1 (5 bases). Between the trimmed V and J ends, which lost 4 bases and 6 bases, there was a span of 15 bases. The germline CDR1 and CDR2 sequences are LGHNA and YNFKEQ. This CDR3 has 14 residues. The CDR3 region is CASSPKLGANGYTF. CDR3 nucleotide sequence: TGTGCCAGCAGCCCAAAACTTGGGGCTAATGGCTACACCTTC.

The V call is TRBV9, the J call TRBJ1-5, with D tentatively TRBD1 (5 bases). Trimming stripped 2 bases from V and 2 bases from J, with 14 bases between. Germline V CDR1 and CDR2: SGDLS, YYNGEE. This CDR3 spans 16 amino acids. CDR3 sequence (DNA): TGTGCCAGCAGCGTGGGGCAGGGTGGGGGCAATCAGCCCCAGCATTTT. Translating gives CASSVGQGGGNQPQHF.

V usage is TRBV3-1 (or the pseudogene TRBV3-2) and J usage is TRBJ2-7, with 9 positions matching TRBD1. This CDR3 comprises 15 residues. Germline trimming cut 0 bases from V and 5 bases from J; bases unmatched to any gene: 5. The V gene's germline CDR1 is LGHDT and CDR2 YNNKEL (reference sequence). CDR3 sequence reads: CASSQDWDRENEQYF. The CDR3 DNA is TGTGCCAGCAGCCAAGACTGGGACAGGGAAAACGAGCAGTACTTC.

This chain connects TRBV6-5 to TRBJ1-2, with 10 bases that match TRBD1. Germline CDR1 reads MNHEY; CDR2 reads SVGAGI. The CDR3 is 15 residues long. V shed 1 base and J 7 bases; nucleotides not matched to a gene: 6. The chain's CDR3 is CASSYWNRDRGGYTF. Here the CDR3 DNA reads TGTGCCAGCAGTTACTGGAACCGGGACAGGGGTGGCTACACCTTC.

This chain joins TRBV19 and TRBJ2-7, with 8 bases identical to TRBD2. The V gene end was trimmed by 3 bases and the J gene end by 3 bases; junction bases not matched to a gene: 7. The germline V gene has CDR1 LNHDA and CDR2 SQIVND (reference sequence). The CDR3 extends over 15 amino acids. Written as DNA, the CDR3 is TGTGCCAGTAGTATCTCGACTAGCGCGTTCTACGAGCAGTACTTC. Protein: CASSISTSAFYEQYF.

CDR3 coding DNA: TGCGCCAGCAGCTTGGATGGGGGGACTGAAGCTTTCTTT. This codes for CASSLDGGTEAFF. This chain links TRBV5-1 with TRBJ1-1, with D perhaps matching TRBD1 (5 bases). Germline V lookup: CDR1 SGHRS, CDR2 YFSETQ. The CDR3 loop spans 13 amino acids. Trimming left V 0 bases short and J 5 bases short, with 8 bases between.

The gene calls are TRBV6-1 and TRBJ1-6; D remains unclear. Germline lookup yields CDR1 MNHNS and CDR2 SASEGT. This CDR3 comprises 16 residues. V lost 4 bases and J lost 5, with 15 bases in between. CDR3 amino acids: CASSATGFSDNSPLHF. CDR3 nucleotide sequence: TGTGCCAGCAGTGCAACGGGATTCTCTGATAATTCACCCCTCCACTTT.

This clone has only one observation. This chain joins TRBV2 and TRBJ1-2; 10 nucleotides agree with TRBD1. Trimming removed 8 bases from V and 4 bases from J; junction bases left unmatched: 4. Germline CDR1 reads SNHLY; CDR2 reads FYNNEI. This CDR3 comprises 13 residues. Here the CDR3 DNA reads TGTGCCAGCCGGGACAGGGGACCCTATGGCTACACCTTC. This codes for CASRDRGPYGYTF.

The chain couples TRBV7-8 to TRBJ2-3; TRBD2 agrees at 8 bases. The germline CDR1 and CDR2 sequences are SGHVS and FQNEAQ. The V segment lost 4 bases and the J segment 6 bases; nucleotides outside the gene matches: 6. The CDR3 is 14 residues long. CDR3 DNA: TGTGCCAGCAGCTGGAGGACTAGCCCCGATACGCAGTATTTT. It codes for CASSWRTSPDTQYF.

The rearrangement links TRBV27 to TRBJ2-4; 8 bases line up with TRBD2. This CDR3 comprises 19 residues. The junction had 19 bases not matched to a gene; V was cut back by 1 base and J by 8 bases. Germline lookup yields CDR1 MNHEY and CDR2 SMNVEV (reference sequence). In DNA, the CDR3 is TGTGCCAGCAGTTTATATCTCGGAGGACGGTCGGGGGGGGCGGACATTCAGTACTTC. Encoded protein: CASSLYLGGRSGGADIQYF.

This clone showed up just a few times. The rearrangement links TRBV6-5 to TRBJ1-2; TRBD1 matches 8 bases. CDR3 size: 15 residues. After removal of 6 bases from V and 3 bases from J, the junction contained 9 bases not matched to a gene. Germline V gene sequence: CDR1 MNHEY, CDR2 SVGAGI. DNA for the CDR3: TGTGCCAGCAGCCTGACAGGGGTAGGGGACTATGGCTACACCTTC. As protein: CASSLTGVGDYGYTF.